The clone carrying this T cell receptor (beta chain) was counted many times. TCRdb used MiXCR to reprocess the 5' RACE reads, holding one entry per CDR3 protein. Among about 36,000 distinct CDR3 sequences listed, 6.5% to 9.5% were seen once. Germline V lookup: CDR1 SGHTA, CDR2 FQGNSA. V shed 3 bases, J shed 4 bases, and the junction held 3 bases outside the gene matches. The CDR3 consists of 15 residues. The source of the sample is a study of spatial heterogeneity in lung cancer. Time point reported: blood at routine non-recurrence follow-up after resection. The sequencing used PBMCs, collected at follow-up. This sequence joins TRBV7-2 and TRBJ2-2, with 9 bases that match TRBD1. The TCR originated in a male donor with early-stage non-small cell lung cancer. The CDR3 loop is CASSFQQGATGELFF. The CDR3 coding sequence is TGTGCCAGCAGCTTTCAACAGGGGGCCACCGGGGAGCTGTTTTTT.